This entry features one TCR beta chain sequence. The data derive from a study of cytomegalovirus exposure and HLA in healthy donors. The CDR3 is made up of 14 amino acids. Germline loops: CDR1 LNHDA, CDR2 SQIVND (reference sequence). V lost 6 bases to trimming and J lost 1 base; unmatched junction nucleotides: 3. Primers: 60 Vbeta forward and 13 Jbeta reverse. Data came from immunoSEQ multiplex PCR; TCRdb stores just in-frame clones and leaves some out. The sample has 100,000 to 150,000 clones, approximately 80% seen once; the top ten hold around 4.1%. The sequenced material came from PBMCs. This sequence was found in a woman between 40 and 55 years old in good health and CMV-seronegative. The rearrangement uses TRBV19 and TRBJ1-5, with 7 positions matching TRBD1. The CDR3 region has the DNA TGTGCCAGTAGGGGGACAGCGAGCAATCAGCCCCAGCATTTT. Translating gives CASRGTASNQPQHF.